This TCR beta chain was recovered during a study of blood T cells in healthy people across ages. Study-wide results and limits: Compared with aged donors, long-lived donors showed fewer expanded clones, suggesting selection.

The use of a sample-barcoded 5' primer and a J-beta primer mix characterized a second PCR of roughly 6 to 11 cycles. TCRdb re-derived calls from the 5' RACE reads in MiXCR, one entry per CDR3 protein. The sample contains some 900,000 distinct CDR3 sequences, 48% of which appear only once. Comments on this clonotype: Its antigen is undetermined.

The ends lost 7 bases at V and 1 base at J; junction bases unmatched: 9. The germline V gene encodes CDR1 MRHNA and CDR2 SNTAGT. The CDR3 contains 15 residues. Healthy Caucasians from Russia aged roughly 6 to 90 served as donors. The origin of this receptor is a man aged 25 to 45 in good health. Sequenced: blood. V gene TRBV6-4 combines with J gene TRBJ2-7; the match to TRBD1 covers 8 bases. CDR3 in amino acids: CASTTRTGPSYEQYF. In DNA, the CDR3 is TGTGCCAGCACTACTAGGACAGGGCCTTCCTACGAGCAGTACTTC.